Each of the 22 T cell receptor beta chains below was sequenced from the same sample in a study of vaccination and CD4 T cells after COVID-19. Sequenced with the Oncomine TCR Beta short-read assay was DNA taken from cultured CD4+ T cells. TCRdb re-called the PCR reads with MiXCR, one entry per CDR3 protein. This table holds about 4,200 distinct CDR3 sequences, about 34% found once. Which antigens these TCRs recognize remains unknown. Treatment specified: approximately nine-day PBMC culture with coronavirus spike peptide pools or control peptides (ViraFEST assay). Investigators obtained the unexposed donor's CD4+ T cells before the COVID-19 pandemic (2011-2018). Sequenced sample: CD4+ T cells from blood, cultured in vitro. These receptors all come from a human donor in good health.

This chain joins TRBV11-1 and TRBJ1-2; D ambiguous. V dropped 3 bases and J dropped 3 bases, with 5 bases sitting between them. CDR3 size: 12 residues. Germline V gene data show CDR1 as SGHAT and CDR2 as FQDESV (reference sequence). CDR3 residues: CASSLEDYGYTF. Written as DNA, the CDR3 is TGTGCCAGCAGCTTGGAGGACTATGGCTACACCTTC.

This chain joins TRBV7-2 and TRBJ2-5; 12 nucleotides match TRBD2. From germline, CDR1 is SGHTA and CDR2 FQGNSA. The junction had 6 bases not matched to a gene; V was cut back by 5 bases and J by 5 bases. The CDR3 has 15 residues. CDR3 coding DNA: TGTGCCAGCAGCCCATGGCTAGCGGGGGGGGAGACCCAGTACTTC. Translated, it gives CASSPWLAGGETQYF. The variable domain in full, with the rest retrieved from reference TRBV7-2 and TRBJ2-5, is GAGVSQSPSNKVTEKGKDVELRCDPISGHTALYWYRQSLGQGLEFLIYFQGNSAPDKSGLPSDRFSAERTGGSVSTLTIQRTQQEDSAVYLCASSPWLAGGETQYFGPGTRLLVL.

CDR3 amino acids: CASSWLAGGGTGELFF. The CDR3 DNA sequence: TGTGCCAGCAGCTGGTTGGCGGGGGGAGGCACCGGGGAGCTGTTTTTT. The rearrangement uses TRBV11-2 and TRBJ2-2, with 8 bases identical to TRBD2. V lost 4 bases to trimming and J lost 4 bases; unmatched junction nucleotides: 8. CDR3 length: 16 residues. Germline V gives CDR1 SGHAT, CDR2 FQNNGV.

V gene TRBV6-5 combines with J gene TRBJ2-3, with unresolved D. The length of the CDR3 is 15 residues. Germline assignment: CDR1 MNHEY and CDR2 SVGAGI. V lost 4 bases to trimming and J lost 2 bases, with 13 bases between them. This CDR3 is CASSSDPAHTDTQYF. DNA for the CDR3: TGTGCCAGCAGTTCTGACCCAGCCCACACAGATACGCAGTATTTT.

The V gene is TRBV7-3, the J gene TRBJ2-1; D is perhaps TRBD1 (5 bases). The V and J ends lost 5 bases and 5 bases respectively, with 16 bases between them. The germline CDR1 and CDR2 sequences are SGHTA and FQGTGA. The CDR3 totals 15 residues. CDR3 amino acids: CASSLLRVGDNEQFF. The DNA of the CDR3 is TGTGCCAGCAGCCTACTCAGGGTAGGAGACAATGAGCAGTTCTTC.

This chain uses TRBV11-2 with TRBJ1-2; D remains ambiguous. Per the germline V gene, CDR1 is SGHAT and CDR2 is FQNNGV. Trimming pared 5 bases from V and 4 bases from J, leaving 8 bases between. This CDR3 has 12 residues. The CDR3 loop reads CASSTSGYGYTF. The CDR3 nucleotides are TGTGCCAGCAGCACTAGTGGCTATGGCTACACCTTC. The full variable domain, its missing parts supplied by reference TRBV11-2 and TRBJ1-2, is EAGVAQSPRYKIIEKRQSVAFWCNPISGHATLYWYQQILGQGPKLLIQFQNNGVVDDSQLPKDRFSAERLKGVDSTLKIQPAKLEDSAVYLCASSTSGYGYTFGSGTRLTVV.

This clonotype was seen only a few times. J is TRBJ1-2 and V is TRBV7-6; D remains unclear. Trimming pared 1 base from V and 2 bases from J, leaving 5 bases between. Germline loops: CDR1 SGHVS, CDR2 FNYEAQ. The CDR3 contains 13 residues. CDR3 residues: CASSLDENYGYTF. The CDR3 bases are TGTGCCAGCAGCTTAGATGAGAACTATGGCTACACCTTC.

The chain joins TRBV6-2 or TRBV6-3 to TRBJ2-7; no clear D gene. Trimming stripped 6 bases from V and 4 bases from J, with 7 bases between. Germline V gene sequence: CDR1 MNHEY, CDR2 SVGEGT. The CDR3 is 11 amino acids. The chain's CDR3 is CASSRSYEQYF. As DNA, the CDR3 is TGTGCCAGCAGCCGATCTTACGAGCAGTACTTC.

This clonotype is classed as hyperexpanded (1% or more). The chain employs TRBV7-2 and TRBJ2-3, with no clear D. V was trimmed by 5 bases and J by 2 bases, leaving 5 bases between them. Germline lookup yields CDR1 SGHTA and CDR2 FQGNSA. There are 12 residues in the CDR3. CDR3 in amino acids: CASSRYTDTQYF. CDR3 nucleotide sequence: TGTGCCAGCAGCCGATACACAGATACGCAGTATTTT.

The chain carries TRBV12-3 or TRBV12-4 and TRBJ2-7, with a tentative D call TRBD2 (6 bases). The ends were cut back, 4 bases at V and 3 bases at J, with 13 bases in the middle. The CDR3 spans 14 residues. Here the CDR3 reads CASSSDGTFYEQYF. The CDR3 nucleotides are TGTGCCAGCAGTTCCGACGGGACTTTCTACGAGCAGTACTTC.

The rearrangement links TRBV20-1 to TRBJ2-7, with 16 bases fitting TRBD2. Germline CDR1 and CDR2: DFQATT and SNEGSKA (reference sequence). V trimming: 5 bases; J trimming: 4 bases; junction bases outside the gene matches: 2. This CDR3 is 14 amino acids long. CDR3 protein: CSAGTSGGAYEQYF. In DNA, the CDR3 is TGCAGTGCTGGGACTAGCGGGGGGGCTTACGAGCAGTACTTC.

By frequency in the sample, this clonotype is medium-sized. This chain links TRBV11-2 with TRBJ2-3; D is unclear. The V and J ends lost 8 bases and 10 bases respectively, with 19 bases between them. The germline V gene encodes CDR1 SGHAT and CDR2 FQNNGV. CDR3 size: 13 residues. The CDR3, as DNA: TGTGCCAGCGAAAGTTGGTCCCAGAGTTCGCAGTATTTT. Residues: CASESWSQSSQYF.

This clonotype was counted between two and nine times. CDR3 sequence: CASGLNTEAFF. The CDR3 coding sequence is TGTGCCAGCGGCCTGAACACTGAAGCTTTCTTT. This sequence joins TRBV9 and TRBJ1-1; D is uncertain. Germline CDR1 is SGDLS and CDR2 is YYNGEE. This CDR3 is built from 11 residues. V gave up 7 bases and J gave up 0 bases, with 4 bases separating them.

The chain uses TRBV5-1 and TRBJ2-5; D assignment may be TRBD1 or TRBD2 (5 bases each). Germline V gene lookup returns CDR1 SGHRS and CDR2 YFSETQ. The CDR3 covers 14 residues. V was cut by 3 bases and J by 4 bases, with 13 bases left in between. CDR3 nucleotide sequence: TGCGCCAGCAGCTCATGGGGGTTTTCAGAGACCCAGTACTTC. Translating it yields CASSSWGFSETQYF.

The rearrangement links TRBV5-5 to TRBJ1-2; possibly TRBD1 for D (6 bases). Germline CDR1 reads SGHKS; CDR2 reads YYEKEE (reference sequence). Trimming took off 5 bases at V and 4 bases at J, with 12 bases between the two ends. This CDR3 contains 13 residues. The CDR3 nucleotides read TGTGCCAGCAGTCAAGGGGGAGGCTATGGCTACACCTTC. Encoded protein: CASSQGGGYGYTF.

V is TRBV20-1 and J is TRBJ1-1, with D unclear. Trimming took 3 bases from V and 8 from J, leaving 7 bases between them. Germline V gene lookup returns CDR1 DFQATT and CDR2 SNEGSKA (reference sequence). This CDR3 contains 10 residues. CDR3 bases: TGCAGTGCTAGGGGGAGCGAAGCTTTCTTT. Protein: CSARGSEAFF.

The CDR3 sequence: CASSEDGLRSPLHF. CDR3 DNA: TGCGCCAGCAGTGAGGATGGCCTTAGGTCACCCCTCCACTTT. V and J are TRBV10-1 and TRBJ1-6, with D unresolved. The ends were cut back, 2 bases at V and 10 bases at J, with 12 bases in the middle. Germline CDR1 and CDR2: WNHNN and SYGVQD (reference sequence). The CDR3 has 14 residues.

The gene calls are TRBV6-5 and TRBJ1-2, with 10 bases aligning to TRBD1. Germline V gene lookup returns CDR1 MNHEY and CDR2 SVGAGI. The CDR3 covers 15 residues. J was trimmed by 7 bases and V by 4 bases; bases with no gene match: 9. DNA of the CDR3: TGTGCCAGCAGTTCTCCGGGACAGGGGTTTTCTGGCTACACCTTC. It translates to CASSSPGQGFSGYTF.

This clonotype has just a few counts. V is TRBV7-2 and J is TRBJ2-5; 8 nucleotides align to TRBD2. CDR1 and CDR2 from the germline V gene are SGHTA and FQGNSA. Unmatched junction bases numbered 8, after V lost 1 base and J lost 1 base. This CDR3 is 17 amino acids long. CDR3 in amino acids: CASSLVGTRGAQETQYF. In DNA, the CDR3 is TGTGCCAGCAGCTTAGTAGGGACGCGGGGGGCCCAAGAGACCCAGTACTTC.

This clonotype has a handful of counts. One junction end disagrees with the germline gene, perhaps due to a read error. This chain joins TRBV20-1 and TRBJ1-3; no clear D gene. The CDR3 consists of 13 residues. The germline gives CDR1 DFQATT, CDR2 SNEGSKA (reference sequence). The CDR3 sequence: CSAREEGGNTIYF. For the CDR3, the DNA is TGCAGTGCGAGAGAAGAGGGTGGAAACACCATATATTTT.

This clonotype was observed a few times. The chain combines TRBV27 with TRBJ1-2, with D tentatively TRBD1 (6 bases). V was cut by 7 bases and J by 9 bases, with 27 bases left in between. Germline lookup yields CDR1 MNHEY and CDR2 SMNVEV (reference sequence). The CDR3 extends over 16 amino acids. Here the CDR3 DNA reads TGTGCCAGCACGGCGGGGACCGAGGGGGTGGTAAGAAGCTACACCTTC. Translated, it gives CASTAGTEGVVRSYTF.

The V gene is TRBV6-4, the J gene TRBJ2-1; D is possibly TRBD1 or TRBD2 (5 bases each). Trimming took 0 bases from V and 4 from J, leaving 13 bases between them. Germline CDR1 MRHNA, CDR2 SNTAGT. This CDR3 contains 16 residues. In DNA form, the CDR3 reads TGTGCCAGCAGTGACTCGAGTGGGGGAGATTACAATGAGCAGTTCTTC. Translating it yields CASSDSSGGDYNEQFF.